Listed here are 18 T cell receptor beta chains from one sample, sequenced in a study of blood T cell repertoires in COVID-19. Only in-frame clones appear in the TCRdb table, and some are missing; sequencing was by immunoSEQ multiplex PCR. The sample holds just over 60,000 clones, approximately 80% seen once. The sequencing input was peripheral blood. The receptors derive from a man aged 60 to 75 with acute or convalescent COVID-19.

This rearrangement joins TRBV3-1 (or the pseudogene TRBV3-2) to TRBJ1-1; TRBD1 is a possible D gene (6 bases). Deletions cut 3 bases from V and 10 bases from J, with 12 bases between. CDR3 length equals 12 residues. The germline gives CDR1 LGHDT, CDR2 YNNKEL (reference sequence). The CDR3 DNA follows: TGTGCCAGCAGCCAGATACAGGGCCGAGCTTTCTTT. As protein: CASSQIQGRAFF.

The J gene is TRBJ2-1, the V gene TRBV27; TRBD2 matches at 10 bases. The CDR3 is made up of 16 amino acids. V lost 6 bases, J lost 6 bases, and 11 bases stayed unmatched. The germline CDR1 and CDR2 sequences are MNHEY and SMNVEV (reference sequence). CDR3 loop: CASSRTSGASANEQFF. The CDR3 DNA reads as TGTGCCAGCAGCAGGACTAGCGGAGCGTCGGCCAATGAGCAGTTCTTC.

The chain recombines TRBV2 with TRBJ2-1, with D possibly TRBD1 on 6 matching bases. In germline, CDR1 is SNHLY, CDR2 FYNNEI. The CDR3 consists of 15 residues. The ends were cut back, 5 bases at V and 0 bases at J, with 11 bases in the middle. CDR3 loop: CASSSQGSSYNEQFF. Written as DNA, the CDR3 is TGTGCCAGCAGTTCCCAGGGGAGCTCCTACAATGAGCAGTTCTTC.

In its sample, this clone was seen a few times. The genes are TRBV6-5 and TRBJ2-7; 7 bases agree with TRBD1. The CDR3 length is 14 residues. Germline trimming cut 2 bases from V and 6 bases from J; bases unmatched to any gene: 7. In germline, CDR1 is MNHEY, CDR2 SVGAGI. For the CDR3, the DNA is TGTGCCAGCAGTTACAATGACAGGGTTCGCGAGCAGTACTTC. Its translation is CASSYNDRVREQYF.

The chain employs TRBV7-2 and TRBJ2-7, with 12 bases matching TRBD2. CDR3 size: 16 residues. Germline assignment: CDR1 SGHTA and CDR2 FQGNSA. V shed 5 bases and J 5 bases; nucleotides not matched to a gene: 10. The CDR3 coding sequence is TGTGCCAGCAGCATCTCAAGACTAGCGGGAGCGGACGAGCAGTACTTC. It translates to CASSISRLAGADEQYF.

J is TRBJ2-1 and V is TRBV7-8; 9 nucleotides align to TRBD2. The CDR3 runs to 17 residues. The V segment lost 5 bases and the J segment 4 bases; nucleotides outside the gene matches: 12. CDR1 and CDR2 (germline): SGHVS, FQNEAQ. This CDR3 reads CASSDLFSGSSYNEQFF. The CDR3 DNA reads TGTGCCAGCAGCGACCTCTTTAGCGGGAGTTCGTACAATGAGCAGTTCTTC.

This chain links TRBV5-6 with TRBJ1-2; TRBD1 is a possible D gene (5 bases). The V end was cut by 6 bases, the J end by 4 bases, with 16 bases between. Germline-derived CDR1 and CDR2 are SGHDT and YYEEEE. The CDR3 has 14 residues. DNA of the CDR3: TGTGCCAGCACCCTAGACGGGGGTGGCTATGGCTACACCTTC. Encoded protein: CASTLDGGGYGYTF.

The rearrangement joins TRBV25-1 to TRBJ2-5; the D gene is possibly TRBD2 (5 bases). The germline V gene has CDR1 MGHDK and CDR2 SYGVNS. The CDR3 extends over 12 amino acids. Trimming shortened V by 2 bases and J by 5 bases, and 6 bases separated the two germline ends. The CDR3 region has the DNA TGTGCCAGCAGTGAAAGAGGGGAGACCCAGTACTTC. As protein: CASSERGETQYF.

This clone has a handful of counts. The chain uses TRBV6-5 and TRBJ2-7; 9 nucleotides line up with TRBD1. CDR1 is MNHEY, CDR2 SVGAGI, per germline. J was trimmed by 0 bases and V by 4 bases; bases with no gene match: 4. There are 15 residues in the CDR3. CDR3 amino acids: CASSFDRGTSYEQYF. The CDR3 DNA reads TGTGCCAGCAGTTTCGACAGGGGGACCTCCTACGAGCAGTACTTC.

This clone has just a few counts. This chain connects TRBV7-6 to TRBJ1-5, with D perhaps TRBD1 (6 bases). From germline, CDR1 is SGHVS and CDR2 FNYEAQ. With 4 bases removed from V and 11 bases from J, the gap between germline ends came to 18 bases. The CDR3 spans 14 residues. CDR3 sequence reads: CASSYRAADGAQHF. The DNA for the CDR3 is TGTGCCAGCAGCTACAGGGCAGCCGATGGGGCCCAGCATTTT. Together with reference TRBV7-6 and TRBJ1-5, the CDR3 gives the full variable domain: GAGVSQSPRYKVTKRGQDVALRCDPISGHVSLYWYRQALGQGPEFLTYFNYEAQQDKSGLPNDRFSAERPEGSISTLTIQRTEQRDSAMYRCASSYRAADGAQHFGDGTRLSIL.

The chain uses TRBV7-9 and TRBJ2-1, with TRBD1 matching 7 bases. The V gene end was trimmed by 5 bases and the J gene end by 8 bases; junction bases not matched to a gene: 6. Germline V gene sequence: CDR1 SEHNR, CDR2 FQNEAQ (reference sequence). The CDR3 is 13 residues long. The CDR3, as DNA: TGTGCCAGCAGCGTGACAGGGTTCCATGAGCAGTTCTTC. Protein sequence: CASSVTGFHEQFF.

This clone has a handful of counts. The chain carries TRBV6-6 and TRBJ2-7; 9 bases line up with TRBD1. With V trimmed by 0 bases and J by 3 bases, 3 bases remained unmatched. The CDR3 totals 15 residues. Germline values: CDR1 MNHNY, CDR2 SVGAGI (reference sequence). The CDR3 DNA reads TGTGCCAGCAGTTACTCGACAGGGGGGGGCTACGAGCAGTACTTC. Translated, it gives CASSYSTGGGYEQYF.

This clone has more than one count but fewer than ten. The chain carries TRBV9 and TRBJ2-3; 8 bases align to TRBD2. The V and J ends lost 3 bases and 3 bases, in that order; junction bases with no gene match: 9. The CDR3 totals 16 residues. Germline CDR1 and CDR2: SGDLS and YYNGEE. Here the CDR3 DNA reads TGTGCCAGCAGCGGAATCGGGGCGGGAGGTACAGATACGCAGTATTTT. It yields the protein CASSGIGAGGTDTQYF.

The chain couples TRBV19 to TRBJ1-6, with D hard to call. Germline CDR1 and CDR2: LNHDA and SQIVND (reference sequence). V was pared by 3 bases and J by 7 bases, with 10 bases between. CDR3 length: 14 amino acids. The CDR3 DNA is TGTGCCAGTAGTATTCAGCGGACGAATTCACCCCTCCACTTT. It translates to CASSIQRTNSPLHF. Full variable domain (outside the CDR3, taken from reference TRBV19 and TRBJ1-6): DGGITQSPKYLFRKEGQNVTLSCEQNLNHDAMYWYRQDPGQGLRLIYYSQIVNDFQKGDIAEGYSVSREKKESFPLTVTSAQKNPTAFYLCASSIQRTNSPLHFGNGTRLTVT.

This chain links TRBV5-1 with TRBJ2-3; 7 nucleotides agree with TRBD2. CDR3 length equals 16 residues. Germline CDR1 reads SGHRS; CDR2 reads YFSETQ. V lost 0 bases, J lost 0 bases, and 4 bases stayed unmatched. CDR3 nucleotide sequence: TGCGCCAGCAGCTTGGCCCTAGCGGCTAGCACAGATACGCAGTATTTT. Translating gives CASSLALAASTDTQYF.

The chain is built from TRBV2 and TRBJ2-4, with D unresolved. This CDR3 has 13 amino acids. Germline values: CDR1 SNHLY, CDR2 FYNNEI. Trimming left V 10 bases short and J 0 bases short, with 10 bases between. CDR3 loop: CAILYGAKNIQYF. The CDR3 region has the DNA TGTGCCATCCTATATGGAGCCAAAAACATTCAGTACTTC.

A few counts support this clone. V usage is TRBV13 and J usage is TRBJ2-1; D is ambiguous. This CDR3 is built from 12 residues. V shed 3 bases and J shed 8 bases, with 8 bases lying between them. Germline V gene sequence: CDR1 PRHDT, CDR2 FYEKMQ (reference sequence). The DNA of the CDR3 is TGTGCCAGCAGCTTGATCCGGGATGAGCAGTTCTTC. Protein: CASSLIRDEQFF.

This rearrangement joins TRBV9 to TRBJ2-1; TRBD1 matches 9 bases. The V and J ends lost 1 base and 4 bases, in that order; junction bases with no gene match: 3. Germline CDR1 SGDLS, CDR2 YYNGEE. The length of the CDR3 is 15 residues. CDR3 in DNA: TGTGCCAGCAGCGTATTAGGGACAGGGTACAATGAGCAGTTCTTC. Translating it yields CASSVLGTGYNEQFF.